One and the same sample provided the 3 T cell receptor beta chains below, sequenced in a study of a mutant IDH1 vaccine in newly diagnosed glioma. These receptors lack a known antigen. Time point given: week 5, during vaccination. Vaccine doses each comprised 300 ug of mutant IDH1 20-mer peptide, with topical imiquimod. The table came from immunoSEQ multiplex PCR; TCRdb's copy has only in-frame clones and leaves some out. The sample gives 60,000 or so clones, approximately 90% of which show up once; roughly 5.1% is in the top ten. The sequencing used PBMCs, collected from a glioma patient whose treatment included an IDH1 peptide vaccine. These receptors originate from a woman aged 40-49 years with glioma.

This clone has just one count. The chain employs TRBV2 and TRBJ1-2, with D tentatively TRBD1 (6 bases). The V and J ends lost 6 bases and 6 bases respectively, with 14 bases between them. This CDR3 region has 13 residues. Germline V gene data show CDR1 as SNHLY and CDR2 as FYNNEI. The CDR3: CASSDRRGNGYTF. Written as DNA, the CDR3 is TGTGCCAGCAGCGACAGGAGGGGGAATGGCTACACCTTC.

V gene TRBV5-1 combines with J gene TRBJ1-4, with a possible D match to TRBD1 (5 bases). The CDR3 runs to 16 residues. Germline V lookup: CDR1 SGHRS, CDR2 YFSETQ. Trimming stripped 3 bases from V and 7 bases from J, with 19 bases between. The CDR3, as DNA: TGCGCCAGCAGCTCCACCTCGCTGGGGACGAGTGAAAAACTGTTTTTT. It is translated as CASSSTSLGTSEKLFF.

The chain couples TRBV18 to TRBJ2-3; no clear D gene. The CDR3 is 12 residues long. In germline, CDR1 is KGHSH, CDR2 LQKENI. V was clipped by 5 bases and J by 0 bases, with 3 bases between them. CDR3 DNA: TGTGCCAGCTCAGACAGCACAGATACGCAGTATTTT. This gives the protein CASSDSTDTQYF.